This paragraph reports one TCR beta chain. Its binding antigen is unknown. Per-base quality was not reported, and no clone a single base away is much larger than it. As encoded in the germline V gene (reference sequence), CDR1 is SGHKS while CDR2 is YYEKEE. V and J are truncated by 0 bases and 0 bases respectively, leaving an intervening sequence of 19 bases. Inclusive of the bounding cysteine and phenylalanine, the CDR3 is 18 residues long. CDR3 DNA is the only sequence kept; it has 54 bases, read in frame from the first base. The time point label on this specimen signifies: around 26 weeks on oral tofacitinib. Interpreted using the paper, the treatment or condition label stands for: oral pan-JAK inhibitor, 5-10 mg twice daily. Peripheral blood and lesional scalp punch biopsies were obtained from patients with alopecia areata. PBMCs were isolated by density centrifugation and stained for CD3, CD4 and CD8, and CD4+ and CD8+ T cells were sorted on a FACSAria.

Preparation of the library involved the immunoSEQ multiplex PCR assay. To provide template for TCR sequencing, every sample had RNA extracted and reverse transcribed into cDNA. First-strand cDNA was synthesized with SuperScript III using a 2:1 mix of oligo-dT and random hexamers. A synthetic immune receptor repertoire was used to measure amplification bias, and any remaining bias was corrected computationally. In the authors' own workflow: After raw reads were preprocessed to remove errors, the CDR3 was defined following IMGT conventions as running from the conserved cysteine to phenylalanine. To get clonality, Shannon entropy was normalized by log2 of the number of productive unique TCRs and the result was subtracted from 1. CD4 or CD8 identity of scalp clones was inferred by cross-referencing scalp TCRbeta sequences with sorted blood CD4 and CD8 repertoires. TCRdb stores this immuneACCESS table with in-frame sequences only. Part of the clones is absent; in the studies checked, under half of the shortfall reflects unresolved V genes, and no reason is known for the rest. V, J and clone size were drawn from that table, and D and trimming were deduced from the DNA. A total of about 190,000 clones appear in this sample, around 50% of them only once. The ten largest account for over 9.5% of the sample.

These data belong to a study of CD8+ T cells in alopecia areata (dated by TCRdb to the late 2010s). Background for the entire study: The treated patients, all with moderate-to-severe alopecia areata, were enrolled in an open-label pilot trial of oral tofacitinib given at 5 to 10 mg twice daily. Scalp clonality was compared across normal scalp (n=4), patchy alopecia areata scalp (n=8), and alopecia totalis/universalis scalp (n=8). RNA came from the PAXgene miRNA kit for fixed scalp, the miRNeasy kit for PBMCs, and the RNeasy kit for mouse skin. Biopsies were taken from tofacitinib-treated patients at baseline and again at 4 and 24 weeks into treatment, and several of those patients also had a later scalp biopsy. TCRbeta CDR3 regions were amplified by immunoSEQ multiplex PCR with 35 Vbeta forward and 13 Jbeta reverse primers. For the treated patients, the SALT score, which quantifies what percentage of scalp surface area is affected, served as the measure of disease severity. In both human patients and the C3H/HeJ mouse model, the study applied high-throughput TCRbeta sequencing to look at T cell clonal expansion in alopecia areata. Scalp tissue and sorted CD4+ and CD8+ peripheral blood T cells from patchy and totalis/universalis alopecia areata patients and from healthy controls were covered by human TCRbeta sequencing. Tofacitinib was given for 6 to 18 months, followed by 6 months of follow-up off drug to assess delayed response and recurrence.

Results and caveats for the whole study, not just this receptor: During tofacitinib treatment, many expanded lesional clones stuck around in both scalp and blood, and this persistence may partly explain why relapse happens after treatment is stopped. TCR sequences shared between patients were less clear than in mice, possibly partly because of HLA diversity in the patient population. The treated cohort was small, with a single nonresponder, so links between baseline CD8+ expansion and response need larger studies. Compared with normal scalp, lesional scalp had higher clonality and more expanded CD8+ clones, particularly in alopecia totalis/universalis, a pattern that suggests antigenic drive. Resident alphabeta T cells in normal human skin are also sequenced, complicating scalp TCR repertoire analysis, unlike mouse skin dominated by gammadelta T cells. Scalp clonality and the number of expanded CD8+ clones among the top 100 scalp clones were significantly decreased by tofacitinib.

The receptor chain draws on TRBV5-5 and TRBJ2-7; the D match is possibly TRBD1 or TRBD2, with 5 bases aligned in each. The input for sequencing was CD8+ T cells sorted from blood, taken at week 24, from a patient treated with tofacitinib. This TCR came from a human donor with alopecia areata. The nucleotides are TGTGCCAGCAGCTTGGGCCCGGGGAGAGGGGAACACTCCTACGAGCAGTACTTC. It specifies CASSLGPGRGEHSYEQYF. With the rest looked up from the reference TRBV5-5 and TRBJ2-7 genes rather than sequenced, the full variable domain is DAGVTQSPTHLIKTRGQQVTLRCSPISGHKSVSWYQQVLGQGPQFIFQYYEKEERGRGNFPDRFSARQFPNYSSELNVNALLLGDSALYLCASSLGPGRGEHSYEQYFGPGTRLTVT.